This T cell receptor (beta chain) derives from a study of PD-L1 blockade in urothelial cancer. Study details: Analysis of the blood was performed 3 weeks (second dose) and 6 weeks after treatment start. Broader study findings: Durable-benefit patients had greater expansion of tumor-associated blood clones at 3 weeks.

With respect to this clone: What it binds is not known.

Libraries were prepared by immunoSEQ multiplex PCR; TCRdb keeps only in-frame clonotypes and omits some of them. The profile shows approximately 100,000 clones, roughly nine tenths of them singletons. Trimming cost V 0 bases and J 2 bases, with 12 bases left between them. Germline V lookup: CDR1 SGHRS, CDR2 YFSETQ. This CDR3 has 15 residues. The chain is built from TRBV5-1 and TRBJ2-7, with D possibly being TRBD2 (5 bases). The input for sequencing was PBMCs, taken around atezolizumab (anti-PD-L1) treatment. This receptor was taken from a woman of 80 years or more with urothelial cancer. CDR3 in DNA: TGCGCCAGCAGCTTGGTCGGCCAGACTACCTACGAGCAGTACTTC. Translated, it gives CASSLVGQTTYEQYF.